This T cell receptor beta chain was profiled in a study of blood T cell repertoires in COVID-19. In the study overall: Italy, Spain and the United States were the sources of the convalescent and acute COVID-19 samples. T cells, B-cell-depleted T cells, or PBMCs supplied cDNA or gDNA.

Source study methods: Estimation of nucleated cell counts was performed using reference gene primer amplification. Produced via immunoSEQ multiplex PCR; TCRdb's table is partial and in-frame only. The DNA gave D and trimming, while V, J and clone size come from that table. The table includes a few hundred thousand clones, about nine tenths detected once. This TCR was recovered from a man younger than 40 who had recovered from COVID-19. The specimen was PBMCs or T cells enriched from blood (not recorded which).

The CDR3 DNA is TGTGCCAGCAGCGTAGCAATAGGGGGACTAGCGGGAGGAAATGAGCAGTTCTTC. Amino acid sequence: CASSVAIGGLAGGNEQFF. The chain is built from TRBV9 and TRBJ2-1; 15 bases are a match to TRBD2. Germline trimming cut 0 bases from V and 7 bases from J; bases unmatched to any gene: 8. In germline, CDR1 is SGDLS, CDR2 YYNGEE. The CDR3 is 18 amino acids.